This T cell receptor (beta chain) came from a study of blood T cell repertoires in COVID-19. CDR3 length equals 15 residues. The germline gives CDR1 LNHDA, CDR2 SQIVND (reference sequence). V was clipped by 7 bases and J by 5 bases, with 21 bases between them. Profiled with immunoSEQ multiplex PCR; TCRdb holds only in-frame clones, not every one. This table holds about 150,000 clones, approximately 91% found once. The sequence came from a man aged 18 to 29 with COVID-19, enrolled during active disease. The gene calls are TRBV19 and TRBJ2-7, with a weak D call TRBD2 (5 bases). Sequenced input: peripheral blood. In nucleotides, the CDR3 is TGTGCCAGTACCGAATCCGGACTCCAGACGAACGAGCAGTACTTC. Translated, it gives CASTESGLQTNEQYF. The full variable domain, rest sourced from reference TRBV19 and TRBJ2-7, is DGGITQSPKYLFRKEGQNVTLSCEQNLNHDAMYWYRQDPGQGLRLIYYSQIVNDFQKGDIAEGYSVSREKKESFPLTVTSAQKNPTAFYLCASTESGLQTNEQYFGPGTRLTVT.